Listed here are 26 T cell receptor beta chains from one sample, sequenced in a study of T cells in Graves' hyperthyroidism and ophthalmopathy. TCR beta CDR3 sequences were amplified from RNA transcripts. First-round RT-PCR of the TCR CDR3 relied on the HTBI primer set. MiXCR was run by TCRdb on the multiplex PCR reads, yielding one entry per CDR3 protein. The table lists approximately 500,000 distinct CDR3 sequences, about half of them singletons. Sequencing used peripheral blood or thyroid tissue (not recorded which). Receptors were obtained from a woman in her late teens or twenties with Graves' hyperthyroidism.

This clonotype has ten or more counts. V usage is TRBV6-5 and J usage is TRBJ2-7; TRBD1 is a possible D gene (5 bases). The V gene's germline CDR1 is MNHEY and CDR2 SVGAGI. V gave up 6 bases and J gave up 2 bases, with 8 bases separating them. The CDR3 loop spans 12 amino acids. The CDR3 loop reads CASRQDTYEQYF. For the CDR3, the DNA is TGTGCCAGCAGACAGGACACCTACGAGCAGTACTTC.

This clonotype was counted a few times. This chain links TRBV19 with TRBJ1-6, with D possibly matching TRBD1 (6 bases). V was clipped by 3 bases and J by 8 bases, with 11 bases between them. From germline, CDR1 is LNHDA and CDR2 SQIVND (reference sequence). The CDR3 totals 14 residues. Here the CDR3 reads CASSIGGPDSPLHF. CDR3 coding DNA: TGTGCCAGTAGTATCGGGGGGCCGGATTCACCCCTCCACTTT.

This clonotype was picked up a small number of times. The chain couples TRBV5-1 to TRBJ2-7; D may be TRBD2 (5 bases). Trimming stripped 4 bases from V and 0 bases from J, with 17 bases between. The CDR3 has 16 amino acids. The germline V gene has CDR1 SGHRS and CDR2 YFSETQ. The CDR3 sequence: CASSITTRTLSYEQYF. As DNA, the CDR3 is TGCGCCAGCAGCATTACAACCCGGACTCTCTCCTACGAGCAGTACTTC.

This clonotype was seen at least ten times. The genes are TRBV5-1 and TRBJ1-4; 9 nucleotides match TRBD1. Trimming took 4 bases from V and 6 from J; bases not matched to a gene: 7. Looked up from germline, CDR1 is SGHRS and CDR2 is YFSETQ. The CDR3 loop spans 15 amino acids. CDR3: CASSKQGARDEKLFF. Written as DNA, the CDR3 is TGCGCCAGCAGCAAACAGGGGGCACGGGATGAAAAACTGTTTTTT.

The chain recombines TRBV24-1 with TRBJ1-2; no reliable D call. Trimming pared 4 bases from V and 1 base from J, leaving 18 bases between. The length of the CDR3 is 17 residues. CDR1 KGHDR and CDR2 SFDVKD come from the germline V gene. The CDR3 DNA reads as TGTGCCACCAGTGACGGGCAGGCGAAGACACATAACTATGGCTACACCTTC. It codes for CATSDGQAKTHNYGYTF.

To note about this clonotype: The junction differs from germline at one of its ends, possibly a read error. The chain recombines TRBV10-3 with TRBJ1-1, with TRBD1 matching 7 bases. Germline V gives CDR1 ENHRY, CDR2 SYGVKD. The CDR3 extends over 18 amino acids. The CDR3 bases are TGTGCCATCAGTGGAGACGGGGCCCCTTCAGGGGGTGACACTGGAGCTTTCTTT. It yields the protein CAISGDGAPSGGDTGAFF.

This clonotype was recorded at least ten times. The genes are TRBV11-2 and TRBJ2-6, with D possibly matching TRBD1 (5 bases). The V end lost 5 bases, the J end lost 0 bases, and 17 bases lay between the germline ends. The length of the CDR3 is 18 residues. CDR1 and CDR2 (germline): SGHAT, FQNNGV. CDR3 in amino acids: CASSPWGVTGSGANVLTF. The DNA for the CDR3 is TGTGCCAGCAGCCCCTGGGGCGTTACAGGCTCTGGGGCCAACGTCCTGACTTTC.

The rearrangement joins TRBV2 to TRBJ1-2; 10 nucleotides match TRBD1. Germline loops: CDR1 SNHLY, CDR2 FYNNEI. The junction had 17 bases not matched to a gene; V was cut back by 5 bases and J by 5 bases. This CDR3 has 18 residues. The CDR3 protein is CASSFTTGTGVFGYGYTF. CDR3 DNA: TGTGCCAGCAGTTTTACGACCGGGACAGGGGTCTTCGGTTATGGCTACACCTTC. The entire variable domain, with the rest obtained from reference TRBV2 and TRBJ1-2, is as follows: EPEVTQTPSHQVTQMGQEVILRCVPISNHLYFYWYRQILGQKVEFLVSFYNNEISEKSEIFDDQFSVERPDGSNFTLKIRSTKLEDSAMYFCASSFTTGTGVFGYGYTFGSGTRLTVV.

The count of this clonotype is one. The rearrangement uses TRBV29-1 and TRBJ1-1, with D possibly being TRBD1 (5 bases). The CDR3 extends over 13 amino acids. V shed 8 bases and J shed 3 bases, with 16 bases lying between them. Germline assignment: CDR1 SQVTM and CDR2 ANQGSEA. CDR3 sequence: CSSSMDTDTEAFF. CDR3 nucleotide sequence: TGCAGCAGCTCCATGGACACGGACACTGAAGCTTTCTTT.

This chain connects TRBV2 to TRBJ1-4, with 8 positions matching TRBD1. Germline CDR1 and CDR2: SNHLY and FYNNEI. J lost 6 bases, V lost 5 bases, and 5 bases had no gene match. The CDR3 is 14 amino acids. The CDR3 reads CASSPLGQDEKLFF. The CDR3, as DNA: TGTGCCAGCAGTCCCTTGGGACAGGATGAAAAACTGTTTTTT.

This rearrangement joins TRBV29-1 to TRBJ1-1; D may be TRBD1 (5 bases). The CDR3 covers 14 residues. V lost 8 bases to trimming and J lost 0 bases, with 16 bases between them. The germline V gene has CDR1 SQVTM and CDR2 ANQGSEA. CDR3 residues: CSSPQGVLNTEAFF. Here the CDR3 DNA reads TGCAGCTCTCCGCAAGGGGTCTTGAACACTGAAGCTTTCTTT.

The chain couples TRBV4-2 to TRBJ1-1; D is uncertain. The CDR3 loop spans 13 amino acids. The ends were cut back, 5 bases at V and 7 bases at J, with 14 bases in the middle. In germline, CDR1 is LGHNA, CDR2 YNFKEQ. The CDR3 DNA reads TGTGCCAGCAGCTTAGGAGCGGGGAGTGAAGCTTTCTTT. It specifies CASSLGAGSEAFF.

As concerns this clonotype: This may be a read error, as it is one base from a much larger clone. The chain is built from TRBV10-3 and TRBJ1-1; D is possibly TRBD1 (5 bases). The CDR3 sequence is 13 residues long. V was clipped by 5 bases and J by 5 bases, with 12 bases between them. Germline CDR1 and CDR2: ENHRY and SYGVKD. CDR3 amino acids: CAISFWDGTEAFF. CDR3 in DNA: TGTGCCATCAGTTTTTGGGACGGGACTGAAGCTTTCTTT.

To note about this clonotype: A clone one base away is much larger, so this may be a read error. The chain joins TRBV2 to TRBJ2-5; D remains ambiguous. The CDR3 runs 13 residues. The germline V gene has CDR1 SNHLY and CDR2 FYNNEI. DNA of the CDR3: TGTGCCAGTGGGCTACAAAGGAAAGAGACCCAGTGCTTC. Translated, it gives CASGLQRKETQCF.

A word on this clonotype: A much larger clone differs by one base, so this may be a read error. This chain connects TRBV10-2 to TRBJ2-7; TRBD2 aligns across 11 bases. Germline CDR1 WSHSY, CDR2 SAAADI. The CDR3 sequence is 16 residues long. CDR3 amino acids: CASKVELAGETYEQHF. In nucleotides, the CDR3 is TGTGCCAGCAAGGTGGAACTAGCGGGAGAAACCTACGAGCAGCACTTC.

Concerning this clonotype: With a much larger clone just one base away, this may be a read error. This chain joins TRBV12-3 or TRBV12-4 and TRBJ2-7; 12 positions agree with TRBD2. CDR3 length: 15 residues. CDR3 coding DNA: TGTGTCAGCAGCAGGGGACTAGCGGGCTTTGGGGAGCAGTACTTC. Amino acid sequence: CVSSRGLAGFGEQYF.

In the case of this clonotype: A much larger clone lies a single base off, so this may be a read error. The chain combines TRBV7-9 with TRBJ2-7, with 7 positions matching TRBD2. The CDR3 totals 15 residues. In germline, CDR1 is SEHNR, CDR2 FQNEAQ (reference sequence). The CDR3 DNA reads TGCGCCAGCAGCCAAGTCCGCACTAGCGAGTACGAGCAGTACTTC. It is translated as CASSQVRTSEYEQYF.

CDR3 sequence (DNA): TGTGCCAGCAGCTTAGACGGGAGAGAGACCCAGCATTTT. Encoded protein: CASSLDGRETQHF. The chain couples TRBV7-9 to TRBJ1-5, with D unclear. V lost 1 base, J lost 11 bases, and 12 bases lay in between. CDR1 and CDR2 (germline): SEHNR, FQNEAQ (reference sequence). The CDR3 has 13 amino acids.

In regard to this clonotype: A much larger clone lies a single base off, so this may be a read error. V usage is TRBV12-5 and J usage is TRBJ2-6; no clear D. From germline, CDR1 is LGHNT and CDR2 FRNRAP. Trimming removed 2 bases from V and 1 base from J, with 0 bases in between. The CDR3 consists of 13 residues. Here the CDR3 reads CASGLSGANVLTF. DNA of the CDR3: TGTGCTAGTGGTTTGTCTGGGGCCAACGTCCTGACTTTC.

Details on this clonotype: Given a much more abundant clone one base away, this may be a read error. The chain uses TRBV7-3 and TRBJ2-2; 7 nucleotides agree with TRBD2. The CDR3 consists of 16 residues. CDR1 and CDR2 (germline): SGHTA, FQGTGA. This CDR3 reads CASSYPGTTNTGKLFF. The CDR3 DNA reads as TGTGCCAGCAGCTATCCCGGGACTACGAACACCGGGAAGCTGTTTTTT.

This clonotype was seen ten or more times. The rearrangement joins TRBV20-1 to TRBJ1-1; D gene uncertain. In germline, CDR1 is DFQATT, CDR2 SNEGSKA (reference sequence). This CDR3 comprises 12 residues. V lost 1 base and J 5 bases, leaving 8 bases between the germline ends. CDR3 sequence: CSARGGPTEAFF. CDR3 DNA: TGCAGTGCTAGAGGGGGTCCTACTGAAGCTTTCTTT.

This rearrangement joins TRBV12-3 or TRBV12-4 to TRBJ1-5, with 10 bases matching TRBD1. This CDR3 contains 16 residues. J lost 7 bases, V lost 5 bases, and 11 bases had no gene match. As DNA, the CDR3 is TGTGCCAGCAGTCGTCAGACAGGGGGCGAAGGACAGCCCCAGCATTTT. It codes for CASSRQTGGEGQPQHF.

In its sample, this clonotype was seen many times. This chain links TRBV2 with TRBJ2-2; 8 positions match TRBD2. Germline lookup yields CDR1 SNHLY and CDR2 FYNNEI. The CDR3 loop spans 14 amino acids. J gave up 7 bases and V 6 bases, and 7 bases lay outside the gene matches. The CDR3 coding sequence is TGTGCCAGCAGAAGTCGGACTAGCTTCGGGGAGCTGTTTTTT. This gives the protein CASRSRTSFGELFF.

This clonotype turned up a few times. This chain connects TRBV7-2 to TRBJ1-3; 7 positions match TRBD1. Looked up from germline, CDR1 is SGHTA and CDR2 is FQGNSA. After removal of 5 bases from V and 0 bases from J, the junction contained 7 bases not matched to a gene. This CDR3 contains 16 residues. The CDR3 region is CASSPLGTASGNTIYF. The CDR3, as DNA: TGTGCCAGCAGCCCCCTGGGGACAGCCTCTGGAAACACCATATATTTT.

Notes on this clonotype: Without the conserved terminal phenylalanine or tryptophan, this CDR3 likely stems from a read error. Because the CDR3's place on the DNA is in doubt, the DNA is left out and the CDR3 is given as listed by TCRdb. V and J are TRBV7-2 and TRBJ2-2; the table's D call TRBD2 went unverified against the DNA. Germline assignment: CDR1 SGHTA and CDR2 FQGNSA. The CDR3 numbers 10 amino acids, ends counted. The CDR3 protein is CASSSQAPLV.

This clonotype showed up just once. The chain is built from TRBV5-1 and TRBJ2-6, with TRBD1 identical over 7 bases. Germline trimming cut 4 bases from V and 0 bases from J; bases unmatched to any gene: 10. Per germline, CDR1 SGHRS and CDR2 YFSETQ. The CDR3 extends over 18 amino acids. CDR3 DNA sequence: TGCGCCAGCAGCGGAACCGGGACAGCGATCTCTGGGGCCAACGTCCTGACTTTC. It is translated as CASSGTGTAISGANVLTF.